These 2 T cell receptor beta chains were all obtained from the same sample, sequenced in a study of tissue T cells after allogeneic stem cell transplantation. The assay was immunoSEQ multiplex PCR, and TCRdb's table has in-frame clones only and misses some. Among some 47,000 clones listed, over 70% were seen once. Sample: sorted cells pooled from one or two spleens. These TCRs come from a pool of C57BL/6 mice in good health.

This clone was seen a few times. Germline and genes here are mouse. The missing CDR3 end, 1 residue past where the read stops, is filled in from the germline J gene. This rearrangement joins TRBV16 to TRBJ1-3, with 7 nucleotides matching TRBD1. Germline loops: CDR1 SGHSA, CDR2 FRNQAP. Trimming at V came to 0 bases and at J to 4 bases, leaving 0 bases not matched to a gene. The CDR3 is made up of 14 amino acids. This CDR3 reads CASSLEDRGNTLYF. Partial CDR3 DNA: TGTGCAAGCAGCTTAGAGGACAGGGGAAATACGCTCTAT. The whole variable domain, filled in from reference TRBV16 and TRBJ1-3, reads NAGVIQTPRHKVTGKGQEATLWCEPISGHSAVFWYRQTIVQGLEFLTYFRNQAPIDDSGMPKERFSAQMPNQSHSTLKIQSTQPQDSAVYLCASSLEDRGNTLYFGEGSRLIVV.

Comments on this clone: Genes here carry mouse names. The read is 1 residue too short to cover the CDR3 end, so that end is filled in from the germline J gene. V usage is TRBV19 and J usage is TRBJ2-7, with 14 bases lining up with TRBD2. V dropped 6 bases and J dropped 3; count of bases not matched to a gene: 11. CDR1 FNHDT and CDR2 SITEND come from the germline V gene (reference sequence). The CDR3 runs to 17 residues. The CDR3 region is CASTPGTGGALIYEQYF. The sequenced part of the CDR3 DNA is TGTGCCAGCACTCCCGGGACTGGGGGGGCGCTAATCTATGAACAGTAC. Full variable domain (outside the CDR3, taken from reference TRBV19 and TRBJ2-7): GGIITQTPKFLIGQEGQKLTLKCQQNFNHDTMYWYRQDSGKGLRLIYYSITENDLQKGDLSEGYDASREKKSSFSLTVTSAQKNEMAVFLCASTPGTGGALIYEQYFGPGTRLTVL.